These T cell receptor beta chains were read from a single sample in a study of radiotherapy plus CTLA-4 blockade in lung cancer. TCRdb's table, derived via immunoSEQ multiplex PCR, lists solely in-frame clones and lacks some. The table records more than 40,000 clones, 65% to 75% of them present only once. The specimen was peripheral blood, collected from a patient treated with radiotherapy plus ipilimumab. Every receptor here comes from a human donor with non-small cell lung cancer who had a partial response to radiotherapy plus ipilimumab. The CDR3 runs from the conserved cysteine through the conserved F or W. The order of the fields is V gene, J gene, D gene, clone size, CDR3 DNA, CDR3 protein. D genes are given only for firm matches. Clone sizes are given selectively: once, few, many, or a class where the clone is expanded.

V: TRBV7-9; J: TRBJ2-3; D: TRBD2; size: NA; DNA: TGTGCCAGCAGCTTAGCGCTCGCGGGGGGGCGTAGTACGCAGTATTTT; CDR3: CASSLALAGGRSTQYF
V: TRBV18; J: TRBJ1-2; D: TRBD1; size: NA; DNA: TGTGCCAGCTCCCGAGTTGGGACAGGGGAATTTGGCTACACCTTC; CDR3: CASSRVGTGEFGYTF
V: TRBV10-1; J: TRBJ1-1; D: NA; size: NA; DNA: TGCGCCAGCAGTGAGCGGGTGTCGCCGAACACTGAAGCTTTCTTT; CDR3: CASSERVSPNTEAFF
V: TRBV29-1; J: TRBJ2-3; D: NA; size: few; DNA: TGCAGCGTGGCGGGACTCCTCGACGGGCCAGATACGCAGTATTTT; CDR3: CSVAGLLDGPDTQYF
V: TRBV6-6; J: TRBJ1-3; D: NA; size: few; DNA: TGTGCCAGCAGGGGGCCTGGAAACACCATATATTTT; CDR3: CASRGPGNTIYF
V: TRBV5-1; J: TRBJ1-5; D: TRBD1; size: NA; DNA: TGCGCCAGCAGCCCTGGACAGGGGGCAGGTCAGCCCCAGCATTTT; CDR3: CASSPGQGAGQPQHF
V: TRBV2; J: TRBJ1-6; D: NA; size: NA; DNA: TGTGCCCTTAAGGGACTTCGTAATTCACCCCTCCACTTT; CDR3: CALKGLRNSPLHF
V: TRBV5-1; J: TRBJ2-1; D: NA; size: NA; DNA: TGCGCCAGCAGCTTAGCAGGGGACAATGAGCAGTTCTTC; CDR3: CASSLAGDNEQFF
V: TRBV6-5; J: TRBJ2-3; D: TRBD2; size: NA; DNA: TGTGCCAGCAGCGTAGGGACTAGCGGGGGGCAGTATTTT; CDR3: CASSVGTSGGQYF
V: TRBV6-5; J: TRBJ1-1; D: NA; size: NA; DNA: TGTGCCAGCAGTTACGTGGGGGCTAACACTGAAGCTTTCTTT; CDR3: CASSYVGANTEAFF
V: TRBV18; J: TRBJ1-1; D: NA; size: NA; DNA: TGTGCCAGCTCACCACCCCAGGGGCCCATTCTGAACACTGAAGCTTTCTTT; CDR3: CASSPPQGPILNTEAFF
V: TRBV7-9; J: TRBJ2-5; D: NA; size: NA; DNA: TGTGCCAGCAGCCCCACTAGGCCGCCAGAGACCCAGTACTTC; CDR3: CASSPTRPPETQYF
V: TRBV30; J: TRBJ1-1; D: NA; size: NA; DNA: TGTGCCTGGAGTGTACAGGACGTGGGCGCTTTCTTT; CDR3: CAWSVQDVGAFF
V: TRBV6-5; J: TRBJ2-1; D: NA; size: once; DNA: TGTGCCACCGGAATAGGGGGGGTTAACAATGAGCAGTTCTTC; CDR3: CATGIGGVNNEQFF
V: TRBV7-3; J: TRBJ1-5; D: TRBD1; size: NA; DNA: TGTGCCATCGGGGACAGGGCCTTTAGCAATCAGCCCCAGCATTTT; CDR3: CAIGDRAFSNQPQHF
V: TRBV30; J: TRBJ1-5; D: NA; size: NA; DNA: TGTGCCTGGAGTGTACTGGGCGGGGGGCAGCCCCAGCATTTT; CDR3: CAWSVLGGGQPQHF
V: TRBV9; J: TRBJ1-4; D: TRBD1; size: NA; DNA: TGTGCCAGCAGCGCCTGGGGACAGATTAATGAAAAACTGTTTTTT; CDR3: CASSAWGQINEKLFF
V: TRBV19; J: TRBJ1-1; D: NA; size: few; DNA: TGTGCCAGTAGTATCGTCGGGGGCACTGAAGCTTTCTTT; CDR3: CASSIVGGTEAFF
V: TRBV23-1; J: TRBJ1-2; D: TRBD1; size: NA; DNA: TGCGCCAGCAGCAGAGGGATTCCGGGACAGGAAGTTTGCGGTGGCTACACCTTC; CDR3: CASSRGIPGQEVCGGYTF
V: TRBV7-3; J: TRBJ2-2; D: NA; size: once; DNA: TGTGCCAGCAAGGCTGGAGCGAATACCGGGGAGCTGTTTTTT; CDR3: CASKAGANTGELFF
V: TRBV7-9; J: TRBJ2-7; D: NA; size: few; DNA: TGTGCCAGCAGCCGAAGCGGAAGCTCCTACGAGCAGTACTTC; CDR3: CASSRSGSSYEQYF
V: TRBV5-6; J: TRBJ1-1; D: TRBD1; size: NA; DNA: TGTGCCAGCAGCTTGTCCCGACAGGGTGGAAGGAACACTGAAGCTTTCTTT; CDR3: CASSLSRQGGRNTEAFF
V: TRBV18; J: TRBJ2-1; D: NA; size: NA; DNA: TGTGCCAGCTCACAGAGCCCAAATGAGCAGTTCTTC; CDR3: CASSQSPNEQFF
V: TRBV7-2; J: TRBJ2-5; D: TRBD1; size: once; DNA: TGTGCCAGCAGCCGCAATAGACAGGGGACCCAGTACTTC; CDR3: CASSRNRQGTQYF
V: TRBV5-1; J: TRBJ1-4; D: TRBD1; size: NA; DNA: TGCGCCAGCAGCCCGCGGGACAGGGGGAATGAAAAACTGTTTTTT; CDR3: CASSPRDRGNEKLFF
V: TRBV6-6; J: TRBJ2-7; D: NA; size: NA; DNA: TGTGCCAGCGCTTTCCTCGGGGGGCTGCAGTACTTC; CDR3: CASAFLGGLQYF
V: TRBV6-1; J: TRBJ1-3; D: NA; size: NA; DNA: TGTGCCAGCAGTGAAGCTGGACTCCGGCCCGGCACCATATATTTT; CDR3: CASSEAGLRPGTIYF
V: TRBV7-2; J: TRBJ2-1; D: TRBD2; size: NA; DNA: TGTGCCAGCAGGGGGACTAGCGGGGGGCCCTACAATGAGCAGTTCTTC; CDR3: CASRGTSGGPYNEQFF
V: TRBV11-1; J: TRBJ2-5; D: TRBD2; size: NA; DNA: TGTGCCAGCAGCCTCAGCGGGAACGGCGAGACCCAGTACTTC; CDR3: CASSLSGNGETQYF
V: TRBV5-1; J: TRBJ2-3; D: TRBD1; size: NA; DNA: TGCGCCAGCAGCTGGCCACCGACAGGGCGCACAGATACGCAGTATTTT; CDR3: CASSWPPTGRTDTQYF
V: TRBV7-9; J: TRBJ2-1; D: TRBD2; size: NA; DNA: TGTGCCAGCAGCTTAAGCGGGGGGCGCAATGAGCAGTTCTTC; CDR3: CASSLSGGRNEQFF
V: TRBV19; J: TRBJ2-1; D: TRBD2; size: NA; DNA: TGTGCCAGTAGTATAAGGGGACTAGCGGGAGAAAGGAATGAGCAGTTCTTC; CDR3: CASSIRGLAGERNEQFF
V: TRBV27; J: TRBJ2-7; D: TRBD2; size: few; DNA: TGTGCCAGCAGTCCGGGACTAGGGGTATACGAGCAGTACTTC; CDR3: CASSPGLGVYEQYF
V: TRBV7-8; J: TRBJ2-7; D: TRBD1; size: NA; DNA: TGTGCCAGCAGCTCACCCTTGGGACAGGGATCCAAAAGCTCCTACGAGCAGTACTTC; CDR3: CASSSPLGQGSKSSYEQYF
V: TRBV5-6; J: TRBJ2-2; D: NA; size: NA; DNA: TGTGCCAGCAGCCTTTATCGCACAGACACCGGGGAGCTGTTTTTT; CDR3: CASSLYRTDTGELFF